This TCR beta chain was sequenced for a study of blood T cell repertoires in COVID-19. Looking at the study overall: Acute-phase and convalescent COVID-19 samples originated in the United States, Italy and Spain. Nucleic acid was either cDNA or gDNA, and it came from T cells, B-cell-depleted T cells, or PBMCs.

Original analysis: Reference gene primer amplification gave estimated nucleated cell counts. Profiled with immunoSEQ multiplex PCR; TCRdb holds only in-frame clones, not every one. V, J and clone size were drawn from that table, and D and trimming were deduced from the DNA. This table holds approximately 200,000 clones, 75% to 90% found once. Germline V gives CDR1 SGDLS, CDR2 YYNGEE. This CDR3 contains 14 residues. The V end was cut by 4 bases, the J end by 5 bases, with 16 bases between. This rearrangement joins TRBV9 to TRBJ2-7; D is perhaps TRBD2 (6 bases). The sequence came from a human donor in a cohort sampled during active COVID-19. The sample was peripheral blood. The CDR3 nucleotides read TGTGCCAGCAGCCCGTTCCCATCTAGCGACGAGCAGTACTTC. Translating gives CASSPFPSSDEQYF. The variable domain in full, completed from reference TRBV9 and TRBJ2-7, reads DSGVTQTPKHLITATGQRVTLRCSPRSGDLSVYWYQQSLDQGLQFLIQYYNGEERAKGNILERFSAQQFPDLHSELNLSSLELGDSALYFCASSPFPSSDEQYFGPGTRLTVT.